The 26 T cell receptor beta chains listed next were all sequenced from one sample in a study of T cell responses to AZD1222 COVID-19 vaccine. Sequencing used immunoSEQ multiplex PCR; TCRdb keeps in-frame clones, though not all of them. Among around 150,000 clones, around 90% were seen once, and the ten largest hold around 2.9%. Sequencing was performed on peripheral blood, taken 28 days after the second AZD1222 dose. The receptors were gathered from an adult who received the AZD1222 COVID-19 vaccine.

The chain is built from TRBV10-3 and TRBJ2-5; 7 bases match TRBD1. The CDR3 loop spans 14 amino acids. CDR1 and CDR2 (germline): ENHRY, SYGVKD. V dropped 2 bases and J dropped 5; count of bases not matched to a gene: 5. Here the CDR3 DNA reads TGTGCCATCAGTGAGACAGGGGTCGGGGAGACCCAGTACTTC. Protein: CAISETGVGETQYF.

CDR3 residues: CASSLQGAMNTEAFF. The CDR3 coding sequence is TGTGCCAGCAGTTTACAGGGGGCAATGAACACTGAAGCTTTCTTT. J is TRBJ1-1 and V is TRBV27; 8 nucleotides match TRBD1. J gave up 0 bases and V 2 bases, and 2 bases lay outside the gene matches. The CDR3 loop spans 15 amino acids. The V gene's germline CDR1 is MNHEY and CDR2 SMNVEV (reference sequence).

The chain links TRBV13 to TRBJ2-2, with 15 bases matching TRBD2. Germline V gene lookup returns CDR1 PRHDT and CDR2 FYEKMQ (reference sequence). Unmatched junction bases numbered 6, after V lost 0 bases and J lost 4 bases. This CDR3 has 19 residues. In nucleotides, the CDR3 is TGTGCCAGCAGCTTAGGAGGAATGGGACTAGCGGGAGGCACCGGGGAGCTGTTTTTT. It is translated as CASSLGGMGLAGGTGELFF.

The V and J genes are TRBV14 and TRBJ2-5; 8 nucleotides line up with TRBD1. The length of the CDR3 is 16 residues. Germline trimming cut 2 bases from V and 4 bases from J; bases unmatched to any gene: 9. Germline CDR1 is SGHDN and CDR2 is FVKESK. Written as DNA, the CDR3 is TGTGCCAGCAGCCAAACCGGACAGGGTCTCCGAGAGACCCAGTACTTC. This sequence encodes CASSQTGQGLRETQYF.

The CDR3 sequence: CASSDIRGATYNSPLHF. The DNA for the CDR3 is TGTGCCAGCAGTGATATCCGGGGGGCTACCTATAATTCACCCCTCCACTTT. V is TRBV2 and J is TRBJ1-6; D might be TRBD1 (6 bases). The CDR3 is 17 amino acids. Trimming left V 3 bases short and J 2 bases short, with 14 bases between. CDR1 is SNHLY and CDR2 is FYNNEI in the germline V gene.

The V gene is TRBV24-1, the J gene TRBJ2-1; D gene uncertain. There are 16 residues in the CDR3. Germline CDR1 KGHDR, CDR2 SFDVKD. Trimming shortened V by 7 bases and J by 7 bases, and 22 bases separated the two germline ends. The CDR3, as DNA: TGTGCCACCAGCTCGGGTGAGACAAGGAGTTTAAATGAGCAGTTCTTC. Its protein product is CATSSGETRSLNEQFF.

The chain uses TRBV2 and TRBJ1-5; D is ambiguous. CDR1 SNHLY and CDR2 FYNNEI come from the germline V gene. V dropped 2 bases and J dropped 3 bases, with 8 bases sitting between them. The CDR3 runs 14 residues. CDR3 bases: TGTGCCAGCAGTGAACTGGGATTCAATCAGCCCCAGCATTTT. This sequence encodes CASSELGFNQPQHF.

This clone has a single count. The V call is TRBV5-8, the J call TRBJ1-4, with D perhaps TRBD1 (5 bases). Trimming shortened V by 3 bases and J by 4 bases, and 13 bases separated the two germline ends. Per the germline V gene, CDR1 is SGHTS and CDR2 is YDEGEE. The CDR3 loop spans 15 amino acids. CDR3 sequence reads: CASSSPGRFNEKLFF. The CDR3 coding sequence is TGTGCCAGCAGCTCTCCGGGACGTTTTAATGAAAAACTGTTTTTT.

The chain joins TRBV12-2 to TRBJ1-4. TRBV12-2 has pseudogene status. The CDR3 is made up of 15 amino acids. CDR3 in DNA: TGTGCAAGTCGCTTAACGGGGGCAACTAATGAAAAACTGTTTTTT. Translating it yields CASRLTGATNEKLFF.

This clone was picked up one time. V usage is TRBV5-1 and J usage is TRBJ2-7, with TRBD1 identical over 8 bases. Germline CDR1 SGHRS, CDR2 YFSETQ. The CDR3 runs 14 residues. V lost 0 bases, J lost 5 bases, and 4 bases stayed unmatched. The chain's CDR3 is CASSLVQGADEQYF. CDR3 coding DNA: TGCGCCAGCAGCTTGGTTCAGGGGGCGGACGAGCAGTACTTC.

This clone appeared a single time. V and J are TRBV11-2 and TRBJ2-5; D is unclear. The CDR3 length is 12 residues. V lost 3 bases and J lost 5, with 7 bases in between. CDR1 and CDR2 from the germline V gene are SGHAT and FQNNGV. The CDR3 nucleotides read TGTGCCAGCAGCTTTTCCCTGGAGACCCAGTACTTC. Its protein is CASSFSLETQYF.

V and J are TRBV3-1 (or the pseudogene TRBV3-2) and TRBJ2-7, with 10 positions matching TRBD2. The CDR3 runs to 14 residues. V lost 6 bases to trimming and J lost 7 bases; unmatched junction nucleotides: 9. The germline V gene has CDR1 LGHDT and CDR2 YNNKEL (reference sequence). CDR3 sequence: CASSLTSGTGEQYF. In DNA form, the CDR3 reads TGTGCCAGCAGTCTTACTAGCGGGACGGGGGAGCAGTACTTC.

This chain connects TRBV4-1 to TRBJ1-5; no clear D. This CDR3 contains 15 residues. V dropped 3 bases and J dropped 6 bases, with 15 bases sitting between them. The germline CDR1 and CDR2 sequences are MGHRA and YSYEKL. This CDR3 is CASSHTDRGGQPQHF. The CDR3 nucleotides are TGCGCCAGCAGCCACACAGACCGGGGAGGTCAGCCCCAGCATTTT.

The chain couples TRBV13 to TRBJ1-5; the D is unclear. The ends were cut back, 4 bases at V and 0 bases at J, with 16 bases in the middle. Per germline, CDR1 PRHDT and CDR2 FYEKMQ (reference sequence). The CDR3 has 17 amino acids. CDR3 in amino acids: CASSSRAEEGSNQPQHF. CDR3 nucleotide sequence: TGTGCCAGCAGCTCCCGGGCCGAGGAGGGTAGCAATCAGCCCCAGCATTTT.

This chain links TRBV12-3 or TRBV12-4 with TRBJ2-7; TRBD2 might be the D (5 bases). V gave up 6 bases and J gave up 7 bases, with 16 bases separating them. CDR3 size: 13 residues. Here the CDR3 reads CASRLLLGGEQYF. The CDR3 bases are TGTGCCAGCAGGCTACTACTAGGCGGGGAGCAGTACTTC.

The chain has TRBV19 and TRBJ2-3, with 7 bases identical to TRBD2. V lost 3 bases, J lost 4 bases, and 7 bases stayed unmatched. CDR1 LNHDA and CDR2 SQIVND come from the germline V gene (reference sequence). The CDR3 has 15 residues. The DNA for the CDR3 is TGTGCCAGTAGTATGTGGGAGGGCGGAGCAGATACGCAGTATTTT. Translation gives CASSMWEGGADTQYF.

The chain is built from TRBV4-2 and TRBJ1-6, with D possibly being TRBD1 (5 bases). The V and J ends lost 0 bases and 6 bases respectively, with 9 bases between them. This CDR3 region has 15 residues. Germline assignment: CDR1 LGHNA and CDR2 YNFKEQ. For the CDR3, the DNA is TGTGCCAGCAGCCAAGATCCGGGGGTTAATTCACCCCTCCACTTT. Amino acid sequence: CASSQDPGVNSPLHF.

V and J are TRBV20-1 and TRBJ1-6; tentatively, D is TRBD1 (6 bases). The germline CDR1 and CDR2 sequences are DFQATT and SNEGSKA (reference sequence). Trimming removed 3 bases from V and 17 bases from J, with 14 bases in between. CDR3 size: 11 residues. The CDR3 DNA reads TGCAGTGCTAGCCCTGGGGGCCCTATCCACTTT. Its protein is CSASPGGPIHF.

This rearrangement joins TRBV19 to TRBJ1-5; D is undetermined. The V gene lost 8 bases and the J gene lost 1 base, with 9 bases spanning the gap. Looked up from germline, CDR1 is LNHDA and CDR2 is SQIVND (reference sequence). This CDR3 is built from 13 residues. The CDR3 DNA follows: TGTGCCAGTTCCCTTGGGAGCAATCAGCCCCAGCATTTT. It specifies CASSLGSNQPQHF.

This clone was observed a single time. This chain uses TRBV27 with TRBJ2-5, with D tentatively TRBD1 (6 bases). The V end lost 4 bases, the J end lost 4 bases, and 19 bases lay between the germline ends. This CDR3 is built from 16 residues. In germline, CDR1 is MNHEY, CDR2 SMNVEV (reference sequence). This CDR3 reads CASSSTTTGVGETQYF. The CDR3 DNA follows: TGTGCCAGCAGTTCCACGACGACAGGCGTGGGAGAGACCCAGTACTTC.

This clone was detected once. The gene calls are TRBV27 and TRBJ2-1; D is possibly TRBD1 or TRBD2 (5 bases each). Looked up from germline, CDR1 is MNHEY and CDR2 is SMNVEV (reference sequence). The CDR3 is 15 amino acids. The ends were cut back, 6 bases at V and 1 base at J, with 13 bases in the middle. In DNA, the CDR3 is TGTGCCAGCAGGCCGGGACCGCTTTCCTACAATGAGCAGTTCTTC. It is translated as CASRPGPLSYNEQFF.

The chain recombines TRBV10-3 with TRBJ2-7; D unresolved. The CDR3 is 13 residues long. V lost 7 bases and J lost 2, with 12 bases in between. Germline assignment: CDR1 ENHRY and CDR2 SYGVKD. CDR3 in amino acids: CAIKASGTYEQYF. CDR3 nucleotide sequence: TGTGCCATCAAGGCAAGTGGAACCTACGAGCAGTACTTC.

This rearrangement joins TRBV5-1 to TRBJ2-7; 15 bases align to TRBD2. After removal of 4 bases from V and 3 bases from J, the junction contained 5 bases not matched to a gene. CDR3 size: 16 residues. Germline V gene sequence: CDR1 SGHRS, CDR2 YFSETQ. CDR3 nucleotides: TGCGCCAGCAGCACCGGACTAGCGGGAGGGAGCTACGAGCAGTACTTC. Translation: CASSTGLAGGSYEQYF.

The chain joins TRBV5-1 to TRBJ2-3, with D perhaps given as TRBD1 or TRBD2 (5 bases each). V lost 4 bases to trimming and J lost 1 base, with 19 bases between them. CDR3 length: 17 residues. Germline CDR1 is SGHRS and CDR2 is YFSETQ. CDR3 bases: TGCGCCAGCAGCACCGGGACCCTCATAATACGCACAGATACGCAGTATTTT. It is translated as CASSTGTLIIRTDTQYF.

The V and J genes are TRBV5-8 and TRBJ1-5; no definite D call. Germline assignment: CDR1 SGHTS and CDR2 YDEGEE. Trimming pared 2 bases from V and 9 bases from J, leaving 12 bases between. The CDR3 consists of 13 residues. In DNA, the CDR3 is TGTGCCAGCAGCTTACCACCCGCCTCGCCCCAGCATTTT. It yields the protein CASSLPPASPQHF.

This clone was recorded once. This rearrangement joins TRBV6-1 to TRBJ1-2; D unresolved. The CDR3 extends over 12 amino acids. With 1 base removed from V and 8 bases from J, the gap between germline ends came to 8 bases. The germline V gene encodes CDR1 MNHNS and CDR2 SASEGT. CDR3 sequence: CASSEVRSGYTF. Written as DNA, the CDR3 is TGTGCCAGCAGTGAAGTAAGGAGCGGCTACACCTTC.